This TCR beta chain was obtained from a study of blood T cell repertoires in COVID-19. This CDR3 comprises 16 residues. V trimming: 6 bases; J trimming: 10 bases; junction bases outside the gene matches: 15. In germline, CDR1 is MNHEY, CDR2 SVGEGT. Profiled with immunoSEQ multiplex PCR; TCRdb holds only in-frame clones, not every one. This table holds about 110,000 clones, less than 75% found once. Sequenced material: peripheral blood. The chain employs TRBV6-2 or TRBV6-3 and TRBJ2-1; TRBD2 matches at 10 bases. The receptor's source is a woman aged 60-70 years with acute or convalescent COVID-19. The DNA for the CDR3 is TGTGCCAGCAGCGCGTTTACTAGCGGGGTGTCCCAAGAGCAGTTCTTC. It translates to CASSAFTSGVSQEQFF.